The entry below gives a single TCR beta chain sequence along with its context. Its antigen is as yet unknown. The data are from a study of cytomegalovirus exposure and HLA in healthy donors. The overall study: Assignment to the Caucasian-associated ancestry cluster applied to approximately 80% of the approximately 380 genotyped donors. Points from the study as a whole: Most observed TCR sequences were rare, whereas some public TCRs were detected in many donors.

The CDR3 is 15 amino acids. Unmatched junction bases numbered 4, after V lost 3 bases and J lost 0 bases. Per the germline V gene, CDR1 is SGDLS and CDR2 is YYNGEE. The PCR was carried out with 60 Vbeta primers and 13 Jbeta primers. This table comes from immunoSEQ multiplex PCR, and its TCRdb copy is limited to in-frame clones, with some not included. Of about 180,000 clones listed, 70% to 85% are singletons. This TCR came from a human donor in good health. The chain recombines TRBV9 with TRBJ2-3; TRBD2 matches at 7 bases. Sequenced material: PBMCs. This CDR3 reads CASSGASGSTDTQYF. As DNA, the CDR3 is TGTGCCAGCAGCGGAGCTAGCGGAAGCACAGATACGCAGTATTTT.